The rows below give T cell receptor beta chains drawn from one sample of a study of ipilimumab plus nivolumab after autologous stem cell transplantation. Here immunoSEQ multiplex PCR was the method, and the copy in TCRdb shows in-frame clones only, minus some. The table includes about 23,000 clones, roughly 74% detected once. The input for sequencing was PBMCs, taken in a trial of ipilimumab plus nivolumab as post-transplant consolidation. The receptor set was obtained from a male donor with diffuse large B-cell lymphoma. Each CDR3 is given with its conserved first and last residue. A D gene is named only where the DNA matches it firmly. The size entry is marked missing in some rows and otherwise reads once, few, many or a size class.

>16|NA|NA|TRBV4-1|TRBJ2-5
TGCGCCAGCAGCCTGCTGAAGCCGGGACCGGGGGAGACCCAGTACTTC
CASSLLKPGPGETQYF
>15|NA|NA|TRBV11-3|TRBJ2-6
TGTGCCAGCAGCTTAGATGGGTCTGGGGCCAACGTCCTGACTTTC
CASSLDGSGANVLTF
>15|NA|NA|TRBV6-4|TRBJ1-2
TGTGCCAGCAGTGACTCCTCAGACAGGCTCTATGGCTACACCTTC
CASSDSSDRLYGYTF
>13|NA|TRBD2|TRBV5-6|TRBJ2-3
TGTGCCAGCAGCATGGCGGGGGGCGATACGCAGTATTTT
CASSMAGGDTQYF
>20|NA|NA|TRBV4-1|TRBJ1-3
TGCGCCAGCAGCCAAGATCGGGAAGAGGGGCCTACTAGCTCTGGAAACACCATATATTTT
CASSQDREEGPTSSGNTIYF
>14|NA|NA|TRBV5-4|TRBJ1-1
TGTGCCAGCAGCTTGGGACGGGAGAACACTGAAGCTTTCTTT
CASSLGRENTEAFF
>16|few|TRBD1|TRBV7-6|TRBJ2-5
TGTGCCAGCAGCCCGGGACAGGGAAAGGCTAAAGAGACCCAGTACTTC
CASSPGQGKAKETQYF
>16|NA|TRBD2|TRBV7-6|TRBJ2-1
TGTGCCAGCAGCCCCAGGGCCGGGGGGGGCTACAATGAGCAGTTCTTC
CASSPRAGGGYNEQFF
>14|NA|NA|TRBV19|TRBJ1-5
TGTGCCAGTAGTGGAACAGCAAGCAATCAGCCCCAGCATTTT
CASSGTASNQPQHF
>17|NA|TRBD2|TRBV10-3|TRBJ2-1
TGTGCCATCAGTGGGACTCAGGGACTAGCGGGCGACAATGAGCAGTTCTTC
CAISGTQGLAGDNEQFF
>15|NA|TRBD2|TRBV18|TRBJ2-7
TGTGCCAGCTCACTTCGGACTAGCGGGGGCTACGAGCAGTACTTC
CASSLRTSGGYEQYF
>13|NA|NA|TRBV10-3|TRBJ2-3
TGTGCCATCGCTTCTTCGGGGGCAGATACGCAGTATTTT
CAIASSGADTQYF
>15|NA|NA|TRBV7-2|TRBJ2-3
TGTGCCAGCTCTGTGAGGGCCGGCCCGACAGATACGCAGTATTTT
CASSVRAGPTDTQYF
>16|NA|TRBD2|TRBV5-1|TRBJ2-1
TGCGCCAGCAGCTTGGCCTTAGCGGGGGGGCCCGCTGAGCAGTTCTTC
CASSLALAGGPAEQFF
>17|NA|NA|TRBV7-8|TRBJ1-5
TGTGCCAGCAGCTTCGAATACCGGGGTTATAGCAATCAGCCCCAGCATTTT
CASSFEYRGYSNQPQHF
>13|NA|NA|TRBV7-3|TRBJ2-1
TGTGCCAGCAGCTCGGACTACGACAATGAGCAGTTCTTC
CASSSDYDNEQFF
>15|NA|NA|TRBV4-1|TRBJ1-1
TGCGCCAGCAGCCAGCTCAGAGGGATGGGCACTGAAGCTTTCTTT
CASSQLRGMGTEAFF
>14|NA|TRBD1|TRBV5-1|TRBJ1-4
TGCGCCAGCAGCTGGGGGACAGGGAAAGAAAAACTGTTTTTT
CASSWGTGKEKLFF
>17|NA|TRBD2|TRBV2|TRBJ2-7
TGTGCCAGCAGTATAACTACCGGGCTAGCGGAGGACTACGAGCAGTACTTC
CASSITTGLAEDYEQYF
>13|NA|NA|TRBV11-1|TRBJ2-1
TGTGCCAGCAGCTTACGGATAGGCAATGAGCAGTTCTTC
CASSLRIGNEQFF
>15|NA|NA|TRBV7-8|TRBJ1-1
TGTGCCAGCAGCTTAGGTCAGGGGATGAACACTGAAGCTTTCTTT
CASSLGQGMNTEAFF
>14|NA|NA|TRBV6-4|TRBJ2-3
TGTGCCAGCAGTGCGGGACGCCCGACAGATACGCAGTATTTT
CASSAGRPTDTQYF
>13|NA|NA|TRBV6-1|TRBJ1-1
TGTGCCAGCAGCCTTGACAGTTACACTGAAGCTTTCTTT
CASSLDSYTEAFF
>13|NA|TRBD1|TRBV4-2|TRBJ2-7
TGTGCCAGCAGCACCAGGGACAGATCCGAGCAGTACTTC
CASSTRDRSEQYF
>15|NA|TRBD2|TRBV2|TRBJ2-3
TGTGCCAGCAGTGTGGCTAGCGGGATTATCGATACGCAGTATTTT
CASSVASGIIDTQYF
>15|NA|TRBD1|TRBV6-1|TRBJ1-1
TGTGCCAGCAGTGACCCCGGGACAGGGTTCACTGAAGCTTTCTTT
CASSDPGTGFTEAFF
>14|NA|NA|TRBV6-1|TRBJ1-1
TGTGCCAGCCTCGTTTCGGGATGGGGCACTGAAGCTTTCTTT
CASLVSGWGTEAFF
>16|NA|NA|TRBV5-1|TRBJ1-6
TGCGCCAGCAGCTTGGACGTGGTGGAAAATAATTCACCCCTCCACTTT
CASSLDVVENNSPLHF
>17|NA|TRBD2|TRBV27|TRBJ2-1
TGTGCCAGCAAAGTTTCAGTGGCGCTAGCGGGATACAATGAGCAGTTCTTC
CASKVSVALAGYNEQFF
>18|NA|TRBD2|TRBV5-1|TRBJ2-3
TGCGCCAGCAGCCCCACACCGGGGGGGTATCCTAGCACAGATACGCAGTATTTT
CASSPTPGGYPSTDTQYF
>16|few|NA|TRBV5-3|TRBJ1-1
TGTGCCAGAAGCCGGGACCCCCGAAGGAAGGACACTGAAGCTTTCTTT
CARSRDPRRKDTEAFF
>15|NA|NA|TRBV7-2|TRBJ2-5
TGTGCCAGCAGCTTAGCCCCCCAAAAGGGGGAGACCCAGTACTTC
CASSLAPQKGETQYF
>22|NA|TRBD2|TRBV19|TRBJ2-7
TGTGCCAGTAGTTCAAACCCTCCCGACATGGGACTAGCGGGAGGTGGGAGAAGGGAGCAGTACTTC
CASSSNPPDMGLAGGGRREQYF
>17|NA|TRBD2|TRBV18|TRBJ2-7
TGTGCCAGCTCACCACGGAAAGCGGGAGGGGATACCAACGAGCAGTACTTC
CASSPRKAGGDTNEQYF
>16|NA|TRBD1|TRBV12-5|TRBJ2-1
TGTGCTAGTGGGTCCGGGACAGCGAGCTCCTACAATGAGCAGTTCTTC
CASGSGTASSYNEQFF
>18|once|TRBD2|TRBV19|TRBJ2-6
TGTGCCAGTAGGGGGGGACTAGCGGGCCACTCTGGGGCCAACGTCCTGACTTTC
CASRGGLAGHSGANVLTF
>17|NA|NA|TRBV5-1|TRBJ1-3
TGCGCCAGCAGCTCCGATCTTCGGTTTCCGTCTGGAAACACCATATATTTT
CASSSDLRFPSGNTIYF
>13|NA|NA|TRBV30|TRBJ2-7
TGTGCCTGGAGTTCCGACTACCTCTACGAGCAGTACTTC
CAWSSDYLYEQYF
>15|medium-sized|NA|TRBV19|TRBJ1-2
TGTGCCAGTAGTATAGATTCCGCCGGGACCTATGGCTACACCTTC
CASSIDSAGTYGYTF
>15|NA|TRBD1|TRBV2|TRBJ1-5
TGTGCCAGCGGACGGGACAGGGAGGGTGACCAGCCCCAGCATTTT
CASGRDREGDQPQHF
>11|NA|NA|TRBV29-1|TRBJ2-1
TGCAGCGTTGGTCAGTGGAATGAGCAGTTCTTC
CSVGQWNEQFF
>13|few|NA|TRBV11-2|TRBJ1-2
TGTGCCAGCAGCCCAGGGGTCCAGTATGGCTACACCTTC
CASSPGVQYGYTF
>15|NA|NA|TRBV9|TRBJ2-1
TGTGCCAGCAGCCCACAGGTGTTCTCCTACAATGAGCAGTTCTTC
CASSPQVFSYNEQFF
>15|NA|NA|TRBV11-2|TRBJ2-3
TGTGCCAGCAGCTTACTCGGCGGGGGCACAGATACGCAGTATTTT
CASSLLGGGTDTQYF
>12|NA|NA|TRBV5-6|TRBJ1-1
TGTGCCAGCAGCCGCCGGAACACTGAAGCTTTCTTT
CASSRRNTEAFF
>14|NA|NA|TRBV27|TRBJ1-6
TGTGCCAGCAGGTTGGGTCCTGGTAATTCACCCCTCCACTTT
CASRLGPGNSPLHF
>14|NA|NA|TRBV27|TRBJ1-5
TGTGCCAGCAGTTGGGGGCAGTCCAATCAGCCCCAGCATTTT
CASSWGQSNQPQHF
>15|NA|NA|TRBV15|TRBJ2-2
TGTGCCACCAGCAGAGCCTGGACGAACACCGGGGAGCTGTTTTTT
CATSRAWTNTGELFF
>13|NA|TRBD1|TRBV25-1|TRBJ1-2
TGTGCCAGCGGGACAGGGGTTAACTATGGCTACACCTTC
CASGTGVNYGYTF
>17|NA|TRBD2|TRBV9|TRBJ2-5
TGTGCCAGCAGCCCCGGGGGAGGGGCGGGGGGCCGGGAGACCCAGTACTTC
CASSPGGGAGGRETQYF
>12|NA|NA|TRBV28|TRBJ2-3
TGTGCCAGCAGTTTATCACTAGATACGCAGTATTTT
CASSLSLDTQYF
>15|few|TRBD1|TRBV9|TRBJ2-7
TGTGCCAGCAGCACCGGACAGGGGGCCGGGGACGAGCAGTACTTC
CASSTGQGAGDEQYF
>16|once|TRBD2|TRBV5-5|TRBJ2-2
TGTGCCAGCAGCTATGGCATAGCGGGGGGGCCCGGGGAGCTGTTTTTT
CASSYGIAGGPGELFF
>11|NA|NA|TRBV7-9|TRBJ2-1
TGTGCCAGCAGCTTAGAGGATGAGCAGTTCTTC
CASSLEDEQFF
>15|NA|NA|TRBV5-4|TRBJ1-4
TGTGCCAGCAGCCCCGGTACAGCAACTAATGAAAAACTGTTTTTT
CASSPGTATNEKLFF
>15|few|TRBD2|TRBV7-3|TRBJ2-2
TGTGCCAGCAGCCTCCTAGCGGTGAACACCGGGGAGCTGTTTTTT
CASSLLAVNTGELFF
>14|NA|NA|TRBV9|TRBJ2-2
TGTGCCAGCAGCGGCGGGAAGGCGGCCGGGGAGCTGTTTTTT
CASSGGKAAGELFF